These 23 T cell receptor beta chains share one sample of origin, sequenced in a study of T cells in Graves' hyperthyroidism and ophthalmopathy. Amplification yielded TCR beta CDR3 regions, with RNA transcripts as the source. During a first-round RT-PCR of the TCR CDR3, the HTBI primer set was used. MiXCR was run by TCRdb on the multiplex PCR reads, yielding one entry per CDR3 protein. Of 550,000 to 800,000 distinct CDR3 sequences listed, 17% were seen once; the top ten hold 15% to 17%. Sequenced input: blood. These receptors originate from a man aged 45-65 years with Graves' hyperthyroidism.

This sequence joins TRBV5-6 and TRBJ1-1; D is possibly TRBD1 (6 bases). The length of the CDR3 is 16 residues. Trimming took off 0 bases at V and 7 bases at J, with 19 bases between the two ends. The germline CDR1 and CDR2 sequences are SGHDT and YYEEEE. This chain's CDR3 is CASSLAVGGAGDEAFF. The CDR3 DNA reads as TGTGCCAGCAGCTTGGCCGTTGGGGGGGCCGGGGATGAAGCTTTCTTT.

V is TRBV3-1 and J is TRBJ2-7; 7 nucleotides align to TRBD1. Per germline, CDR1 LGHDT and CDR2 YNNKEL (reference sequence). The CDR3 covers 16 residues. The J segment lost 1 base and the V segment lost 1 base, leaving 7 bases of the junction unmatched. CDR3 coding DNA: TGTGCCAGCAGCCAAGGGGTCCCGGGACAGTCCTACGAGCAGTACTTC. This gives the protein CASSQGVPGQSYEQYF.

This clonotype was counted many times. This chain joins TRBV28 and TRBJ2-1, with D tentatively TRBD2 (5 bases). The length of the CDR3 is 16 residues. Germline V CDR1 and CDR2: MDHEN, SYDVKM. Trimming stripped 4 bases from V and 3 bases from J, with 16 bases between. As DNA, the CDR3 is TGTGCCAGCAGTTCTGCTAGCCGAGACGTCTACAATGAGCAGTTCTTC. Its protein product is CASSSASRDVYNEQFF.

This clonotype showed up many times. V gene TRBV28 combines with J gene TRBJ2-7; 9 bases match TRBD1. Germline assignment: CDR1 MDHEN and CDR2 SYDVKM. CDR3 length: 14 residues. V lost 6 bases to trimming and J lost 7 bases; unmatched junction nucleotides: 10. This CDR3 reads CASRTQQGAGEQYF. As DNA, the CDR3 is TGTGCCAGCAGGACTCAACAGGGGGCGGGGGAGCAGTACTTC. Using reference TRBV28 and TRBJ2-7 for the parts outside the CDR3, the full variable domain is DVKVTQSSRYLVKRTGEKVFLECVQDMDHENMFWYRQDPGLGLRLIYFSYDVKMKEKGDIPEGYSVSREKKERFSLILESASTNQTSMYLCASRTQQGAGEQYFGPGTRLTVT.

The sample holds many counts of this clonotype. The V call is TRBV2, the J call TRBJ2-5; D gene ambiguous. Germline V gene data show CDR1 as SNHLY and CDR2 as FYNNEI. V dropped 4 bases and J dropped 5 bases, with 2 bases sitting between them. The CDR3 covers 10 residues. CDR3 sequence: CASSGETQYF. The CDR3 DNA follows: TGTGCCAGCAGTGGGGAGACCCAGTACTTC. Variable domain in full (rest from reference TRBV2 and TRBJ2-5): EPEVTQTPSHQVTQMGQEVILRCVPISNHLYFYWYRQILGQKVEFLVSFYNNEISEKSEIFDDQFSVERPDGSNFTLKIRSTKLEDSAMYFCASSGETQYFGPGTRLLVL.

The chain couples TRBV19 to TRBJ1-1; perhaps TRBD1 as D (5 bases). Trimming shortened V by 5 bases and J by 1 base, and 11 bases separated the two germline ends. This CDR3 is 14 amino acids long. Per the germline V gene, CDR1 is LNHDA and CDR2 is SQIVND (reference sequence). CDR3 bases: TGTGCCAGTAGTTTACAGGACGGGAACACTGAAGCTTTCTTT. This encodes CASSLQDGNTEAFF.

V and J are TRBV12-3 or TRBV12-4 and TRBJ2-3; D tentatively reads TRBD1 or TRBD2 (5 bases each). Trimming removed 2 bases from V and 3 bases from J, with 12 bases in between. There are 15 residues in the CDR3. DNA for the CDR3: TGTGCCAGCAGTTTATGGGCTGGGGGAACAGATACGCAGTATTTT. It translates to CASSLWAGGTDTQYF.

To note about this clonotype: A much larger clonotype is one base distant, so this may be a read error. The rearrangement links TRBV7-8 to TRBJ2-3; perhaps TRBD2 as D (5 bases). The CDR3 covers 15 residues. Germline V gene sequence: CDR1 SGHVS, CDR2 FQNEAQ. The CDR3 DNA follows: TGTGCCAGCAGCCTGAGGACTGGGATCACAGATACGCAGTGTTTT. This encodes CASSLRTGITDTQCF.

This chain joins TRBV19 and TRBJ1-5; TRBD1 aligns across 9 bases. Germline V gene sequence: CDR1 LNHDA, CDR2 SQIVND (reference sequence). The CDR3 spans 15 residues. Trimming removed 3 bases from V and 5 bases from J; junction bases left unmatched: 5. CDR3 residues: CASSIHGTGHQPQHF. DNA for the CDR3: TGTGCCAGTAGTATCCATGGGACAGGGCATCAGCCCCAGCATTTT.

This clonotype was seen repeatedly, ten times or more. The CDR3 region has the DNA TGTGCCAGCAGCATTAGCGGGGGTGATTATGAGCAGTTCTTC. The encoded protein is CASSISGGDYEQFF. The chain links TRBV7-2 to TRBJ2-1, with TRBD2 matching over 9 bases. This CDR3 contains 14 residues. Germline-derived CDR1 and CDR2 are SGHTA and FQGNSA. The trim removed 5 bases at V and 8 bases at J, leaving 7 bases unmatched.

This chain links TRBV5-1 with TRBJ2-1, with TRBD2 matching over 8 bases. The germline V gene has CDR1 SGHRS and CDR2 YFSETQ. The CDR3 consists of 16 residues. After removal of 1 base from V and 3 bases from J, the junction contained 6 bases not matched to a gene. The CDR3 coding sequence is TGCGCCAGCAGCTTGTCTAGCGGGCCCCTCTACAATGAGCAGTTCTTC. Protein sequence: CASSLSSGPLYNEQFF.

This chain links TRBV19 with TRBJ2-1; 8 bases are shared with TRBD2. The CDR3 spans 15 residues. CDR1 and CDR2 (germline): LNHDA, SQIVND (reference sequence). The trim removed 6 bases at V and 4 bases at J, leaving 8 bases unmatched. CDR3 coding DNA: TGTGCCAGTAGATTCGCGGGAGGAGGGTACAATGAGCAGTTCTTC. Protein: CASRFAGGGYNEQFF.

There are a few counts of this clonotype. J is TRBJ2-3 and V is TRBV11-3, with 7 bases matching TRBD1. This CDR3 contains 16 residues. Germline CDR1 and CDR2: SGHNT and YENEEA. J gave up 1 base and V 1 base, and 5 bases lay outside the gene matches. This CDR3 reads CASSLGQGPGTDTQYF. The CDR3 nucleotides are TGTGCCAGCAGCTTAGGACAGGGACCGGGCACAGATACGCAGTATTTT. The full variable domain, with the rest looked up from reference TRBV11-3 and TRBJ2-3, is EAGVVQSPRYKIIEKKQPVAFWCNPISGHNTLYWYLQNLGQGPELLIRYENEEAVDDSQLPKDRFSAERLKGVDSTLKIQPAELGDSAVYLCASSLGQGPGTDTQYFGPGTRLTVL.

The sample holds many counts of this clonotype. The genes are TRBV27 and TRBJ2-3; tentatively, D is TRBD2 (6 bases). CDR1 and CDR2 from the germline V gene are MNHEY and SMNVEV (reference sequence). The V and J ends lost 3 bases and 1 base respectively, with 11 bases between them. This CDR3 has 15 residues. CDR3 DNA sequence: TGTGCCAGCAGTTTTGGGGGGTTTGGCACAGATACGCAGTATTTT. It specifies CASSFGGFGTDTQYF.

The chain employs TRBV19 and TRBJ2-1; D is perhaps TRBD2 (5 bases). The V end lost 3 bases, the J end lost 7 bases, and 16 bases lay between the germline ends. Germline loops: CDR1 LNHDA, CDR2 SQIVND (reference sequence). This CDR3 has 15 amino acids. The CDR3 protein is CASSIHPGIGNEQFF. The DNA of the CDR3 is TGTGCCAGTAGTATTCATCCCGGGATTGGGAATGAGCAGTTCTTC.

This clonotype was picked up many times. This CDR3 reads CASSPTNYLNTGELFF. DNA for the CDR3: TGTGCCAGCAGCCCGACAAATTACCTGAACACCGGGGAGCTGTTTTTT. V gene TRBV6-2 or TRBV6-3 combines with J gene TRBJ2-2, with D unresolved. The CDR3 extends over 16 amino acids. CDR1 and CDR2 (germline): MNHEY, SVGEGT. Trimming pared 6 bases from V and 1 base from J, leaving 15 bases between.

In its sample, this clonotype was seen a few times. This chain links TRBV20-1 with TRBJ2-7; D is perhaps TRBD2 (5 bases). Trimming removed 4 bases at V and 7 bases at J, with 23 bases between. The CDR3 has 15 amino acids. Germline lookup yields CDR1 DFQATT and CDR2 SNEGSKA (reference sequence). CDR3 DNA sequence: TGCAGTGCTACAATTCTTGGTATTTTCACGGGGGAGCAGTACTTC. This translates into CSATILGIFTGEQYF.

The chain is built from TRBV6-1 and TRBJ2-1; TRBD2 matches at 10 bases. CDR3 length equals 14 residues. CDR1 MNHNS and CDR2 SASEGT come from the germline V gene. V was pared by 6 bases and J by 8 bases, with 7 bases of the junction left unmatched. CDR3 DNA sequence: TGTGCCAGCAGGACAGCGGGAGGGTACGATGAGCAGTTCTTC. Protein: CASRTAGGYDEQFF.

This clonotype was seen a few times. The chain recombines TRBV28 with TRBJ1-1, with unresolved D. The germline V gene has CDR1 MDHEN and CDR2 SYDVKM. There are 14 residues in the CDR3. With 2 bases removed from V and 1 base from J, the gap between germline ends came to 8 bases. CDR3 protein: CASSLVMRNTEAFF. The CDR3 nucleotides are TGTGCCAGCAGTTTAGTCATGCGGAACACTGAAGCTTTCTTT.

This clonotype turned up a few times. A read error is possible here, since a much larger clone lies one base away. The rearrangement links TRBV28 to TRBJ2-1, with 12 bases lining up with TRBD2. V was clipped by 6 bases and J by 1 base; unmatched bases: 4. The CDR3 has 16 amino acids. Germline V lookup: CDR1 MDHEN, CDR2 SYDVKM. This CDR3 reads CASRLTSGRSYNEQFF. The DNA of the CDR3 is TGTGCCAGCAGATTGACTAGCGGGAGATCCTACAATGAGCAGTTCTTC.

J is TRBJ2-7 and V is TRBV10-3; no clear D gene. This CDR3 contains 14 residues. V was pared by 3 bases and J by 1 base, with 10 bases between. Looked up from germline, CDR1 is ENHRY and CDR2 is SYGVKD. CDR3 DNA sequence: TGTGCCATCAGTGACCCGAACGATTCCTACGAGCAGTACTTC. This translates into CAISDPNDSYEQYF.

Points on this clonotype: Relative to the germline gene, one junction end is altered; a read error may explain this. This chain links TRBV7-2 with TRBJ1-2, with a possible D match to TRBD1 (6 bases). Germline loops: CDR1 SGHTA, CDR2 FQGNSA. The CDR3 runs 16 residues. CDR3 protein: CASSLAEQGDNYGYNF. CDR3 in DNA: TGTGCCAGCAGCTTAGCGGAACAGGGAGATAACTATGGCTACAACTTC.

This clonotype has only a few counts. The chain links TRBV28 to TRBJ2-1, with 7 bases identical to TRBD1. V lost 3 bases to trimming and J lost 6 bases; unmatched junction nucleotides: 5. The CDR3 length is 14 residues. The germline CDR1 and CDR2 sequences are MDHEN and SYDVKM. CDR3 amino acids: CASSLTRQGNEQFF. In DNA, the CDR3 is TGTGCCAGCAGTTTGACCCGACAGGGCAATGAGCAGTTCTTC. The variable domain in full, completed from reference TRBV28 and TRBJ2-1, reads DVKVTQSSRYLVKRTGEKVFLECVQDMDHENMFWYRQDPGLGLRLIYFSYDVKMKEKGDIPEGYSVSREKKERFSLILESASTNQTSMYLCASSLTRQGNEQFFGPGTRLTVL.